This entry lists 14 T cell receptor beta chains sequenced from one sample in a study of shared clonotypes between healthy human individuals. Naivety among CD8 cells was defined by CD45RO negativity and positive CCR7 selection, thereby excluding terminally differentiated effector memory CD45RA+ cells. Assay: immunoSEQ multiplex PCR; the TCRdb copy retains only in-frame clones and omits some. The sample holds about 2,100,000 clones, about 92% seen once. Sequenced sample: naive CD8+ T cells from PBMCs. These receptors were collected from a man between 18 and 35 years old in good health. Some clones in this sample may be carry-over from other donors' samples.

The V and J genes are TRBV27 and TRBJ1-2; D perhaps matches TRBD1 (6 bases). Trimming removed 3 bases from V and 6 bases from J, with 14 bases in between. The length of the CDR3 is 14 residues. CDR1 is MNHEY and CDR2 is SMNVEV in the germline V gene (reference sequence). CDR3 DNA sequence: TGTGCCAGCAGTTTTGGGAGAGGGGGGCATGGCTACACCTTC. It codes for CASSFGRGGHGYTF.

This clone was observed once. The rearrangement links TRBV9 to TRBJ2-1, with 13 bases identical to TRBD2. CDR3 length: 14 residues. V lost 4 bases, J lost 10 bases, and 5 bases stayed unmatched. Germline V gene data show CDR1 as SGDLS and CDR2 as YYNGEE. The CDR3: CASSQGLAGEEQFF. The CDR3 DNA sequence: TGTGCCAGCAGCCAAGGACTAGCGGGAGAAGAGCAGTTCTTC.

The chain couples TRBV28 to TRBJ2-5; D unclear. Trimming took off 6 bases at V and 4 bases at J, with 18 bases between the two ends. The CDR3 extends over 15 amino acids. Germline CDR1 reads MDHEN; CDR2 reads SYDVKM. In DNA, the CDR3 is TGTGCCAGCAGCCCCCATTCGAGCTTTGGAGAGACCCAGTACTTC. Protein sequence: CASSPHSSFGETQYF.

The chain uses TRBV11-3 and TRBJ2-1, with 8 bases aligning to TRBD2. The CDR3 contains 20 residues. Unmatched junction bases numbered 17, after V lost 2 bases and J lost 2 bases. Germline V CDR1 and CDR2: SGHNT, YENEEA. The CDR3 nucleotides are TGTGCCAGCAGCTTAACTGGCCCCCCGCTAGCGGGCCGAACCTACAATGAGCAGTTCTTC. This sequence encodes CASSLTGPPLAGRTYNEQFF.

As to this clone: Relative to the germline gene, one junction end is altered; a read error may explain this. V gene TRBV29-1 combines with J gene TRBJ2-5; D not certain. CDR1 SQVTM and CDR2 ANQGSEA come from the germline V gene. This CDR3 has 12 residues. For the CDR3, the DNA is TGCAGCGTAGAAGGACCCGGGGAGACCCAGTACTTC. It codes for CSVEGPGETQYF. Using reference TRBV29-1 and TRBJ2-5 for the parts outside the CDR3, the full variable domain is SAVISQKPSRDICQRGTSLTIQCQVDSQVTMMFWYRQQPGQSLTLIATANQGSEATYESGFVIDKFPISRPNLTFSTLTVSNMSPEDSSIYLCSVEGPGETQYFGPGTRLLVL.

The chain recombines TRBV10-3 with TRBJ2-1; tentatively, D is TRBD1 or TRBD2 (5 bases each). The CDR3 sequence is 19 residues long. Germline CDR1 is ENHRY and CDR2 is SYGVKD. Trimming left V 0 bases short and J 1 base short, with 19 bases between. CDR3 DNA sequence: TGTGCCATCAGTGAGTCTTTATTGACCGGGACCGATTCCTACAATGAGCAGTTCTTC. Its protein product is CAISESLLTGTDSYNEQFF.

The chain has TRBV7-9 and TRBJ2-5, with D uncertain. Trimming shortened V by 1 base and J by 3 bases, and 12 bases separated the two germline ends. Germline V gene data show CDR1 as SEHNR and CDR2 as FQNEAQ (reference sequence). This CDR3 region has 15 residues. Written as DNA, the CDR3 is TGTGCCAGCAGCTTAGGAAGTGTCGAGGAAGAGACCCAGTACTTC. As protein: CASSLGSVEEETQYF.

The chain recombines TRBV28 with TRBJ1-1; no reliable D call. The CDR3 length is 14 residues. V lost 5 bases to trimming and J lost 5 bases, with 15 bases between them. Germline V gene sequence: CDR1 MDHEN, CDR2 SYDVKM. This CDR3 is CASSRGRGGTEAFF. CDR3 in DNA: TGTGCCAGCAGTCGCGGCCGAGGTGGGACTGAAGCTTTCTTT. Filled out from reference TRBV28 and TRBJ1-1, the complete variable domain reads DVKVTQSSRYLVKRTGEKVFLECVQDMDHENMFWYRQDPGLGLRLIYFSYDVKMKEKGDIPEGYSVSREKKERFSLILESASTNQTSMYLCASSRGRGGTEAFFGQGTRLTVV.

This rearrangement joins TRBV7-9 to TRBJ2-3; possibly TRBD2 for D (5 bases). Deletions cut 5 bases from V and 5 bases from J, with 20 bases between. Per germline, CDR1 SEHNR and CDR2 FQNEAQ (reference sequence). This CDR3 contains 16 residues. The CDR3 region is CASSEQVGGFEDTQYF. CDR3 nucleotide sequence: TGTGCCAGCAGCGAACAAGTTGGCGGGTTTGAAGATACGCAGTATTTT.

This clone was observed a handful of times. V gene TRBV2 combines with J gene TRBJ1-2, with 8 bases matching TRBD1. The CDR3 runs 14 residues. J was trimmed by 5 bases and V by 5 bases; bases with no gene match: 7. The V gene's germline CDR1 is SNHLY and CDR2 FYNNEI. CDR3 in DNA: TGTGCCAGCAGTTTCGAGACAGGGGTTTATGGCTACACCTTC. This encodes CASSFETGVYGYTF.

This clone was seen a single time. The chain uses TRBV6-5 and TRBJ2-7; 9 bases are a match to TRBD1. The V segment lost 5 bases and the J segment 6 bases; nucleotides outside the gene matches: 11. This CDR3 has 15 residues. CDR1 and CDR2 from the germline V gene are MNHEY and SVGAGI. The CDR3 nucleotides are TGTGCCAGCAGTGGGGCTTCCGGGACAGGGTTCGAGCAGTACTTC. It encodes CASSGASGTGFEQYF.

V usage is TRBV28 and J usage is TRBJ2-7; 11 bases map to TRBD2. The CDR3 consists of 15 residues. V shed 4 bases, J shed 5 bases, and the junction held 7 bases outside the gene matches. Germline V CDR1 and CDR2: MDHEN, SYDVKM. Here the CDR3 DNA reads TGTGCCAGCAGTTCCCCGACTAGCGGGAACGACGAGCAGTACTTC. Translated, it gives CASSSPTSGNDEQYF.

The chain employs TRBV5-6 and TRBJ2-7; 7 positions match TRBD1. After removal of 3 bases from V and 3 bases from J, the junction contained 6 bases not matched to a gene. Germline CDR1 is SGHDT and CDR2 is YYEEEE. The CDR3 totals 14 residues. The CDR3 reads CASSSGTEDYEQYF. CDR3 DNA: TGTGCCAGCAGCTCGGGGACAGAAGACTACGAGCAGTACTTC.

In DNA, the CDR3 is TGTGCCAGCAGCTCAAAACTAGAGCGGGACCACAGCGATGAGCAGTTCTTC. Protein product: CASSSKLERDHSDEQFF. J is TRBJ2-1 and V is TRBV13; 7 bases line up with TRBD2. Germline loops: CDR1 PRHDT, CDR2 FYEKMQ (reference sequence). The CDR3 runs 17 residues. The trim removed 4 bases at V and 8 bases at J, leaving 17 bases unmatched.